This record looks at one T cell receptor beta chain sequence and its context. No antigen is known for it. The CDR3 consists of 16 residues. The entry originates in a study of T cell responses to AZD1222 COVID-19 vaccine. Study-level results: Nearly half of spike-specific TCRs reportedly go after variant regions that carry no mutations. Vaccine-associated CD4 TCRs ranged over spike, dominating at 160-218 and 743-854.

Only in-frame clones appear in the TCRdb table, and some are missing; sequencing was by immunoSEQ multiplex PCR. The sample has some 170,000 clones; approximately 93% are singletons. This TCR derives from an adult who received the AZD1222 COVID-19 vaccine. The chain is built from TRBV12-2 and TRBJ2-7; the table's D gene call, TRBD1, was not cross checked with the DNA. TRBV12-2 is deemed a pseudogene. The specimen was peripheral blood, collected 28 days after the second AZD1222 dose. The CDR3 DNA sequence: TGTGCAAGTCGCTTAGCGCGCCGACAGGGGGCTTACGAGCAGTACTTC. Translating gives CASRLARRQGAYEQYF.